The 26 T cell receptor beta chains below all came from one sample that was sequenced in a study of blood T cell repertoires in COVID-19. Clones were sequenced by immunoSEQ multiplex PCR, and TCRdb holds only the in-frame ones, with some missing. The sample carries 73,000 or so clones, approximately 82% recorded once. Specimen: peripheral blood. These receptors were taken from a man aged 50 or older with active COVID-19.

The chain has TRBV4-2 and TRBJ2-1; 10 bases are shared with TRBD2. Germline CDR1 is LGHNA and CDR2 is YNFKEQ. CDR3 length equals 21 residues. Trimming took 0 bases from V and 3 from J; bases not matched to a gene: 17. The CDR3 DNA follows: TGTGCCAGCAGCCAAGATCCGTGGACTAGCGGAGGCCCCCATAACTACAATGAGCAGTTCTTC. Its protein is CASSQDPWTSGGPHNYNEQFF.

V gene TRBV29-1 combines with J gene TRBJ2-1; D is possibly TRBD2 (6 bases). CDR1 and CDR2 (germline): SQVTM, ANQGSEA. CDR3 length: 12 amino acids. Trimming cost V 5 bases and J 7 bases, with 12 bases left between them. The CDR3 DNA sequence: TGCAGCGTTCGGGGCGGGATGAATGAGCAGTTCTTC. Translation: CSVRGGMNEQFF.

The chain combines TRBV24-1 with TRBJ2-1; 12 bases agree with TRBD2. Germline CDR1 is KGHDR and CDR2 is SFDVKD. This CDR3 comprises 18 residues. J was trimmed by 1 base and V by 3 bases; bases with no gene match: 6. The CDR3 spells CATSDLGTSGRSYNEQFF. CDR3 nucleotide sequence: TGTGCCACCAGTGATCTTGGGACTAGCGGGCGTTCCTACAATGAGCAGTTCTTC.

The chain joins TRBV4-1 to TRBJ2-3; 9 positions match TRBD2. The junction had 5 bases not matched to a gene; V was cut back by 4 bases and J by 3 bases. Germline V gene sequence: CDR1 MGHRA, CDR2 YSYEKL. The CDR3 is 15 residues long. CDR3 sequence (DNA): TGCGCCAGCAGCCTAGGCGGGAGGGGGACAGATACGCAGTATTTT. The encoded protein is CASSLGGRGTDTQYF.

J is TRBJ1-6 and V is TRBV5-1; D uncertain. The CDR3 covers 13 residues. Germline values: CDR1 SGHRS, CDR2 YFSETQ. V shed 3 bases and J shed 6 bases, with 7 bases lying between them. CDR3 nucleotide sequence: TGCGCCAGCAGCTCGGGTCCTAATTCACCCCTCCACTTT. This translates into CASSSGPNSPLHF. The entire variable domain, with the rest obtained from reference TRBV5-1 and TRBJ1-6, is as follows: KAGVTQTPRYLIKTRGQQVTLSCSPISGHRSVSWYQQTPGQGLQFLFEYFSETQRNKGNFPGRFSGRQFSNSRSEMNVSTLELGDSALYLCASSSGPNSPLHFGNGTRLTVT.

This clone was seen a few times. The V gene is TRBV28, the J gene TRBJ1-6, with 7 bases aligning to TRBD1. The CDR3 is 14 residues long. V dropped 4 bases and J dropped 6; count of bases not matched to a gene: 3. CDR1 and CDR2 (germline): MDHEN, SYDVKM. Written as DNA, the CDR3 is TGTGCCAGCAGTTGGGGACAGCCTAATTCACCCCTCCACTTT. The encoded protein is CASSWGQPNSPLHF. The entire variable domain, with the rest obtained from reference TRBV28 and TRBJ1-6, is as follows: DVKVTQSSRYLVKRTGEKVFLECVQDMDHENMFWYRQDPGLGLRLIYFSYDVKMKEKGDIPEGYSVSREKKERFSLILESASTNQTSMYLCASSWGQPNSPLHFGNGTRLTVT.

The chain recombines TRBV11-2 with TRBJ2-7; TRBD2 matches at 10 bases. Germline CDR1 reads SGHAT; CDR2 reads FQNNGV. V gave up 5 bases and J gave up 2 bases; unmatched junction bases: 6. The CDR3 contains 15 residues. CDR3 protein: CASSPGTSATYEQYF. As DNA, the CDR3 is TGTGCCAGCAGCCCGGGGACTAGCGCCACCTACGAGCAGTACTTC.

The V gene is TRBV15, the J gene TRBJ2-2, with D possibly matching TRBD1 (5 bases). The CDR3 extends over 17 amino acids. V shed 0 bases and J shed 1 base, with 12 bases lying between them. Germline V gene lookup returns CDR1 LNHNV and CDR2 YYDKDF (reference sequence). DNA of the CDR3: TGTGCCACCAGCAGAGATAGGGGATTCCGGAACACCGGGGAGCTGTTTTTT. Translation: CATSRDRGFRNTGELFF.

This chain connects TRBV9 to TRBJ2-1; perhaps TRBD1 as D (7 bases). The CDR3 runs 15 residues. From germline, CDR1 is SGDLS and CDR2 YYNGEE. V lost 4 bases and J 10 bases, leaving 21 bases between the germline ends. CDR3 in amino acids: CASSRGTELESEQFF. In DNA form, the CDR3 reads TGTGCCAGCAGCCGCGGGACAGAACTAGAGTCGGAGCAGTTCTTC.

The chain carries TRBV28 and TRBJ2-5; D gene unclear. Trimming removed 7 bases from V and 1 base from J, with 7 bases in between. The CDR3 runs to 12 residues. Germline CDR1 reads MDHEN; CDR2 reads SYDVKM. CDR3 DNA sequence: TGTGCCAGCACAGGCGCCCAAGAGACCCAGTACTTC. As protein: CASTGAQETQYF.

The gene calls are TRBV21-1 and TRBJ2-1; TRBD2, the table's D call, lacks a check against the DNA. TRBV21-1 is designated a pseudogene. The CDR3 is made up of 15 amino acids. The CDR3 region is CASSKAGGVRNEQFF. DNA for the CDR3: TGTGCCAGCAGCAAGGCGGGGGGGGTTCGGAATGAGCAGTTCTTC.

The gene calls are TRBV5-1 and TRBJ2-6, with D maybe TRBD1 (6 bases). Germline CDR1 SGHRS, CDR2 YFSETQ. The germline V and J ends were trimmed by 4 bases and 0 bases, with 20 bases remaining between them. The CDR3 length is 19 residues. CDR3 DNA sequence: TGCGCCAGCAGCGCCGGGACACCGTCCCCTATCTCTGGGGCCAACGTCCTGACTTTC. It codes for CASSAGTPSPISGANVLTF.

V gene TRBV6-5 combines with J gene TRBJ2-7; 14 bases align to TRBD2. The germline gives CDR1 MNHEY, CDR2 SVGAGI. This CDR3 is built from 15 residues. V lost 6 bases to trimming and J lost 6 bases; unmatched junction nucleotides: 7. CDR3 sequence reads: CASSRGLAGGGEQYF. The CDR3 DNA reads TGTGCCAGCAGCCGCGGACTAGCGGGAGGAGGCGAGCAGTACTTC.

CDR3 in amino acids: CSPPRPQHF. The CDR3 DNA reads TGCAGCCCTCCCCGGCCCCAGCATTTT. J is TRBJ1-5 and V is TRBV29-1, with D uncertain. The CDR3 spans 9 residues. The V end lost 8 bases, the J end lost 9 bases, and 8 bases lay between the germline ends. In germline, CDR1 is SQVTM, CDR2 ANQGSEA.

The chain carries TRBV7-7 and TRBJ2-3; a possible D gene is TRBD1 (6 bases). Trimming cost V 4 bases and J 9 bases, with 17 bases left between them. The CDR3 runs 14 residues. Looked up from germline, CDR1 is SSHAT and CDR2 is FNYEAQ (reference sequence). CDR3 residues: CASSYSLQDSTQYF. CDR3 DNA sequence: TGTGCCAGCAGCTACTCCCTTCAGGACAGCACGCAGTATTTT.

This chain joins TRBV7-3 and TRBJ2-3, with D perhaps TRBD2 (5 bases). The CDR3 has 12 amino acids. V lost 5 bases to trimming and J lost 6 bases, with 9 bases between them. Germline V gene data show CDR1 as SGHTA and CDR2 as FQGTGA. The CDR3 here is CASSLSGDTQYF. The CDR3 nucleotides read TGTGCCAGCAGCCTCTCGGGGGATACGCAGTATTTT.

The rearrangement links TRBV4-2 to TRBJ1-2; possibly TRBD1 for D (5 bases). CDR1 and CDR2 from the germline V gene are LGHNA and YNFKEQ. V shed 0 bases and J shed 7 bases, with 15 bases lying between them. The length of the CDR3 is 15 residues. The CDR3 here is CASSQDAGSSPGYTF. CDR3 sequence (DNA): TGTGCCAGCAGCCAAGATGCAGGGTCATCCCCTGGCTACACCTTC.

J is TRBJ2-1 and V is TRBV7-2; 8 bases match TRBD2. The germline gives CDR1 SGHTA, CDR2 FQGNSA. V trimming: 5 bases; J trimming: 8 bases; junction bases outside the gene matches: 14. This CDR3 has 16 residues. Here the CDR3 DNA reads TGTGCCAGCAGCCCGAATCGGGGGGGCGGATACGATGAGCAGTTCTTC. Translated: CASSPNRGGGYDEQFF.

The rearrangement uses TRBV7-6 and TRBJ1-4, with TRBD1 matching 8 bases. The CDR3 totals 15 residues. Germline assignment: CDR1 SGHVS and CDR2 FNYEAQ. J lost 6 bases, V lost 5 bases, and 8 bases had no gene match. CDR3 protein: CASSPWTGPDEKLFF. CDR3 coding DNA: TGTGCCAGCAGCCCATGGACAGGGCCTGATGAAAAACTGTTTTTT. The full variable domain, its missing parts supplied by reference TRBV7-6 and TRBJ1-4, is GAGVSQSPRYKVTKRGQDVALRCDPISGHVSLYWYRQALGQGPEFLTYFNYEAQQDKSGLPNDRFSAERPEGSISTLTIQRTEQRDSAMYRCASSPWTGPDEKLFFGSGTQLSVL.

This clone was seen a few times. The V gene is TRBV5-6, the J gene TRBJ2-7, with TRBD2 matching 7 bases. The germline V gene encodes CDR1 SGHDT and CDR2 YYEEEE. V lost 0 bases, J lost 2 bases, and 5 bases stayed unmatched. The CDR3 has 15 amino acids. CDR3 residues: CASSLGAGGTYEQYF. The CDR3 nucleotides are TGTGCCAGCAGCTTGGGAGCCGGGGGGACCTACGAGCAGTACTTC.

The chain recombines TRBV28 with TRBJ1-5; D possibly corresponds to TRBD1 (5 bases). The germline gives CDR1 MDHEN, CDR2 SYDVKM. The CDR3 has 17 residues. V gave up 7 bases and J gave up 3 bases, with 22 bases separating them. In nucleotides, the CDR3 is TGTGCCAGCACCCCGCGGAGGGTAGGGGTCGACAATCAGCCCCAGCATTTT. Protein product: CASTPRRVGVDNQPQHF. The full variable domain, rest sourced from reference TRBV28 and TRBJ1-5, is DVKVTQSSRYLVKRTGEKVFLECVQDMDHENMFWYRQDPGLGLRLIYFSYDVKMKEKGDIPEGYSVSREKKERFSLILESASTNQTSMYLCASTPRRVGVDNQPQHFGDGTRLSIL.

The V gene is TRBV7-9, the J gene TRBJ2-7, with D maybe TRBD2 (6 bases). This CDR3 is built from 16 residues. Trimming left V 5 bases short and J 1 base short, with 18 bases between. Germline V gene sequence: CDR1 SEHNR, CDR2 FQNEAQ (reference sequence). The CDR3 nucleotides are TGTGCCAGCAGCCAACAAACGGGGGTCCTGTCCTACGAGCAGTACTTC. As protein: CASSQQTGVLSYEQYF.

The rearrangement uses TRBV5-5 and TRBJ1-1; D not resolved. The CDR3 consists of 13 residues. CDR1 and CDR2 (germline): SGHKS, YYEKEE (reference sequence). The ends were cut back, 3 bases at V and 6 bases at J, with 12 bases in the middle. The CDR3 DNA reads TGTGCCAGCAGCTCAGTCGGGGAGGCTGAAGCTTTCTTT. This gives the protein CASSSVGEAEAFF.

V gene TRBV6-6 combines with J gene TRBJ1-5; TRBD1 agrees at 7 bases. The V gene end was trimmed by 6 bases and the J gene end by 2 bases; junction bases not matched to a gene: 4. Germline CDR1 MNHNY, CDR2 SVGAGI (reference sequence). The CDR3 totals 14 residues. CDR3 DNA sequence: TGTGCCAGCAGCCGTACAGGGGGCAATCAGCCCCAGCATTTT. Protein sequence: CASSRTGGNQPQHF.

Only a few counts were recorded for this clone. The genes are TRBV24-1 and TRBJ2-5, with D perhaps TRBD2 (5 bases). Germline V lookup: CDR1 KGHDR, CDR2 SFDVKD. The CDR3 totals 15 residues. V lost 3 bases and J lost 1, with 11 bases in between. The DNA for the CDR3 is TGTGCCACCAGTGATGTCTCCGGGATCCAAGAGACCCAGTACTTC. Encoded protein: CATSDVSGIQETQYF.

Only one count was recorded for this clone. The chain has TRBV7-8 and TRBJ1-1; D unclear. The length of the CDR3 is 14 residues. Germline V gene lookup returns CDR1 SGHVS and CDR2 FQNEAQ. The ends were cut back, 2 bases at V and 7 bases at J, with 14 bases in the middle. CDR3 sequence: CASSLRSPRGEAFF. The CDR3 DNA is TGTGCCAGCAGCTTAAGGAGTCCGCGCGGTGAAGCTTTCTTT.